What follows are 21 T cell receptor beta chains derived from one specimen sequenced in a study of T cell responses to AZD1222 COVID-19 vaccine. Measured with immunoSEQ multiplex PCR; TCRdb has only the in-frame clones, and not every one. Among roughly 140,000 clones listed, approximately 94% were seen once. Here the sequenced sample was peripheral blood, taken on day 0 of AZD1222 vaccination. These receptors were obtained from an adult in good health.

The rearrangement uses TRBV15 and TRBJ1-6; tentatively, D is TRBD1 (5 bases). The CDR3 spans 15 residues. CDR1 and CDR2 (germline): LNHNV, YYDKDF (reference sequence). Trimming removed 0 bases from V and 9 bases from J, with 12 bases in between. The CDR3 DNA is TGTGCCACCAGCAGAGACAGGGTGCCTAGTTCACCCCTCCACTTT. Its translation: CATSRDRVPSSPLHF.

V gene TRBV29-1 combines with J gene TRBJ2-5, with TRBD2 identical over 9 bases. The CDR3 is 17 amino acids. The trim removed 2 bases at V and 1 base at J, leaving 11 bases unmatched. Germline V gene sequence: CDR1 SQVTM, CDR2 ANQGSEA. CDR3 sequence: CSVEQLAGKPTQETQYF. In nucleotides, the CDR3 is TGCAGCGTTGAACAGCTAGCGGGAAAGCCCACCCAAGAGACCCAGTACTTC.

The rearrangement joins TRBV12-3 or TRBV12-4 to TRBJ2-5; D ambiguous. V was trimmed by 1 base and J by 4 bases, leaving 4 bases between them. CDR3 size: 12 residues. The CDR3 bases are TGTGCCAGCAGTTTAGGGCCAGAGACCCAGTACTTC. This gives the protein CASSLGPETQYF.

Concerning this clone: The same CDR3 also results from other DNA sequences found in this sample. This chain connects TRBV5-6 to TRBJ1-2; 7 nucleotides line up with TRBD1. The CDR3 has 13 residues. Germline CDR1 reads SGHDT; CDR2 reads YYEEEE. Trimming at V came to 2 bases and at J to 4 bases, leaving 2 bases not matched to a gene. The CDR3 DNA is TGTGCCAGCAGCTTAGACAGGGTCTATGGCTACACCTTC. Its translation is CASSLDRVYGYTF.

The J gene is TRBJ2-7, the V gene TRBV7-2, with D unresolved. Looked up from germline, CDR1 is SGHTA and CDR2 is FQGNSA. The germline V and J ends were trimmed by 1 base and 3 bases, with 13 bases remaining between them. The CDR3 runs 15 residues. CDR3 sequence reads: CASSLGPLTLYEQYF. CDR3 nucleotides: TGTGCCAGCAGCTTAGGGCCCCTAACCCTCTACGAGCAGTACTTC.

The V gene is TRBV5-1, the J gene TRBJ1-1, with 7 bases that match TRBD1. The germline CDR1 and CDR2 sequences are SGHRS and YFSETQ. The CDR3 is 15 residues long. V trimming: 4 bases; J trimming: 7 bases; junction bases outside the gene matches: 13. This CDR3 reads CASSRGPGTEIEAFF. The CDR3 nucleotides are TGCGCCAGCAGCCGGGGGCCCGGGACAGAAATTGAAGCTTTCTTT.

The rearrangement joins TRBV9 to TRBJ2-5; TRBD1 aligns across 10 bases. J gave up 0 bases and V 0 bases, and 2 bases lay outside the gene matches. Germline loops: CDR1 SGDLS, CDR2 YYNGEE. CDR3 length: 16 residues. This CDR3 reads CASSVGDRGHQETQYF. In DNA, the CDR3 is TGTGCCAGCAGCGTAGGGGACAGGGGCCACCAAGAGACCCAGTACTTC.

V and J are TRBV2 and TRBJ2-3, with 8 bases aligning to TRBD2. The germline V gene encodes CDR1 SNHLY and CDR2 FYNNEI. CDR3 length: 15 amino acids. Losses at the gene ends were 8 bases for V and 0 bases for J; bases not matched to a gene: 7. CDR3 loop: CASETSGPSTDTQYF. CDR3 nucleotides: TGTGCCAGCGAAACTAGCGGACCAAGCACAGATACGCAGTATTTT.

The chain links TRBV24-1 to TRBJ1-5; the match to TRBD1 covers 8 bases. V lost 4 bases, J lost 7 bases, and 5 bases stayed unmatched. Germline assignment: CDR1 KGHDR and CDR2 SFDVKD. The CDR3 totals 14 residues. The CDR3 here is CATSDRTGTQPQHF. The CDR3 region has the DNA TGTGCCACCAGTGACCGGACAGGGACCCAGCCCCAGCATTTT.

The sample holds a few counts of this clone. The rearrangement uses TRBV27 and TRBJ1-3, with TRBD1 matching 8 bases. The germline CDR1 and CDR2 sequences are MNHEY and SMNVEV (reference sequence). The CDR3 has 15 amino acids. V was clipped by 3 bases and J by 3 bases; unmatched bases: 4. CDR3 region: CASSLGTGGGNTIYF. In DNA, the CDR3 is TGTGCCAGCAGTTTGGGGACAGGAGGTGGAAACACCATATATTTT.

The chain links TRBV18 to TRBJ1-2, with 8 bases that match TRBD1. This CDR3 contains 15 residues. Germline CDR1 is KGHSH and CDR2 is LQKENI. V lost 5 bases and J lost 4; bases outside the gene matches: 9. Here the CDR3 reads CASSIRTGTSYGYTF. The CDR3 nucleotides read TGTGCCAGCTCAATACGGACAGGGACTAGCTATGGCTACACCTTC.

The rearrangement joins TRBV28 to TRBJ1-2; D is possibly TRBD1 (6 bases). V gave up 6 bases and J gave up 7 bases, with 18 bases separating them. The germline V gene encodes CDR1 MDHEN and CDR2 SYDVKM. This CDR3 spans 14 amino acids. DNA of the CDR3: TGTGCCAGCAGCCCCGGGGGGCGCTTCAGTGGCTACACCTTC. Translation gives CASSPGGRFSGYTF.

The rearrangement links TRBV7-9 to TRBJ2-2; no reliable D call. The V gene lost 3 bases and the J gene lost 8 bases, with 4 bases spanning the gap. CDR1 is SEHNR and CDR2 is FQNEAQ in the germline V gene (reference sequence). The CDR3 spans 11 residues. The CDR3 reads CASSFPGELFF. CDR3 coding DNA: TGTGCCAGCAGCTTTCCAGGGGAGCTGTTTTTT.

The chain has TRBV7-2 and TRBJ2-5; 10 bases line up with TRBD1. V lost 6 bases to trimming and J lost 5 bases; unmatched junction nucleotides: 9. Germline CDR1 is SGHTA and CDR2 is FQGNSA. The CDR3 has 15 amino acids. CDR3 DNA sequence: TGTGCCAGCAGTCAAGGACAGGGGGGAAGTGAGACCCAGTACTTC. This encodes CASSQGQGGSETQYF. Based on the CDR3 plus reference TRBV7-2 and TRBJ2-5, the full variable domain is GAGVSQSPSNKVTEKGKDVELRCDPISGHTALYWYRQSLGQGLEFLIYFQGNSAPDKSGLPSDRFSAERTGGSVSTLTIQRTQQEDSAVYLCASSQGQGGSETQYFGPGTRLLVL.

V and J are TRBV27 and TRBJ2-7; a possible D gene is TRBD1 (6 bases). V was pared by 6 bases and J by 2 bases, with 11 bases between. The germline gives CDR1 MNHEY, CDR2 SMNVEV (reference sequence). This CDR3 contains 13 residues. CDR3 loop: CASRSSGAYEQYF. The CDR3 region has the DNA TGTGCCAGCAGATCATCAGGGGCCTACGAGCAGTACTTC.

The chain carries TRBV4-3 and TRBJ2-7, with D tentatively TRBD2 (7 bases). The CDR3 is 17 amino acids. V gave up 1 base and J gave up 0 bases, with 16 bases separating them. Germline CDR1 is LGHNA and CDR2 is YSLEER. The CDR3 DNA sequence: TGCGCCAGCAGCCAAGGCATCCGGGCGGGGGCCTCCTACGAGCAGTACTTC. It yields the protein CASSQGIRAGASYEQYF.

The chain joins TRBV19 to TRBJ2-2, with 9 nucleotides matching TRBD2. After removal of 2 bases from V and 4 bases from J, the junction contained 5 bases not matched to a gene. Looked up from germline, CDR1 is LNHDA and CDR2 is SQIVND (reference sequence). The CDR3 totals 16 residues. This CDR3 is CASSIIAGVTTGELFF. CDR3 sequence (DNA): TGTGCCAGTAGTATAATAGCGGGAGTTACCACCGGGGAGCTGTTTTTT. The full variable domain, completed using reference TRBV19 and TRBJ2-2, is DGGITQSPKYLFRKEGQNVTLSCEQNLNHDAMYWYRQDPGQGLRLIYYSQIVNDFQKGDIAEGYSVSREKKESFPLTVTSAQKNPTAFYLCASSIIAGVTTGELFFGEGSRLTVL.

This chain uses TRBV3-1 (or the pseudogene TRBV3-2) with TRBJ1-6; D perhaps matches TRBD1 (5 bases). With 4 bases removed from V and 7 bases from J, the gap between germline ends came to 14 bases. Germline CDR1 LGHDT, CDR2 YNNKEL (reference sequence). CDR3 size: 15 residues. CDR3 residues: CASSPSDRANSPLHF. The DNA for the CDR3 is TGTGCCAGCAGCCCGAGTGACAGAGCCAATTCACCCCTCCACTTT.

This chain uses TRBV5-6 with TRBJ1-2, with D tentatively TRBD1 (6 bases). Trimming took off 4 bases at V and 4 bases at J, with 11 bases between the two ends. Germline values: CDR1 SGHDT, CDR2 YYEEEE. This CDR3 spans 13 amino acids. CDR3 loop: CASSQGSFYGYTF. Written as DNA, the CDR3 is TGTGCCAGCAGCCAGGGGAGCTTCTATGGCTACACCTTC.

The chain has TRBV4-1 and TRBJ2-7, with D tentatively TRBD1 or TRBD2 (5 bases each). Germline values: CDR1 MGHRA, CDR2 YSYEKL. Trimming removed 4 bases at V and 2 bases at J, with 15 bases between. The CDR3 is made up of 15 amino acids. This chain's CDR3 is CASSPGPLGAYEQYF. The CDR3 DNA sequence: TGCGCCAGCAGCCCGGGCCCATTGGGGGCCTACGAGCAGTACTTC.

J is TRBJ1-4 and V is TRBV4-3; 7 bases line up with TRBD1. After removal of 0 bases from V and 4 bases from J, the junction contained 5 bases not matched to a gene. Germline V gives CDR1 LGHNA, CDR2 YSLEER. This CDR3 region has 16 residues. The CDR3 region is CASSQDGAGGNEKLFF. Here the CDR3 DNA reads TGCGCCAGCAGCCAAGATGGGGCAGGGGGTAATGAAAAACTGTTTTTT.